This passage covers 17 T cell receptor beta chains from one sample sequenced in a study of blood T cell repertoires in COVID-19. TCRdb's copy holds only in-frame clones and misses some; the assay was immunoSEQ multiplex PCR. The sample holds nearly 200,000 clones; about four fifths are singletons and the top ten take around 7.5%. Sample: PBMCs or T cells enriched from blood (not recorded which). The receptors shown here come from a man aged 35-49 years who had recovered from COVID-19.

The chain recombines TRBV25-1 with TRBJ1-2, with D possibly TRBD1 on 6 matching bases. Germline V lookup: CDR1 MGHDK, CDR2 SYGVNS. The CDR3 is made up of 15 amino acids. Trimming took 2 bases from V and 2 from J, leaving 12 bases between them. CDR3 sequence reads: CASSENRDFNYGYTF. The DNA for the CDR3 is TGTGCCAGCAGTGAAAACAGGGATTTCAACTATGGCTACACCTTC.

This clone was detected once. V is TRBV4-1 and J is TRBJ2-1; 9 bases align to TRBD2. From germline, CDR1 is MGHRA and CDR2 YSYEKL. The CDR3 loop spans 16 amino acids. Trimming took 5 bases from V and 2 from J; bases not matched to a gene: 7. DNA for the CDR3: TGCGCCAGCAGCTCTCCGCGGGGGGGCCCCTACAATGAGCAGTTCTTC. It specifies CASSSPRGGPYNEQFF.

V is TRBV13 and J is TRBJ2-1, with TRBD2 matching over 13 bases. The CDR3 runs to 15 residues. CDR1 is PRHDT, CDR2 FYEKMQ, per germline (reference sequence). The V and J ends lost 5 bases and 7 bases, in that order; junction bases with no gene match: 5. This chain's CDR3 is CASSLTSGGVNEQFF. The CDR3 DNA is TGTGCCAGCAGCCTAACTAGCGGGGGGGTAAATGAGCAGTTCTTC.

V and J are TRBV20-1 and TRBJ2-7; no reliable D call. The CDR3 covers 11 residues. The germline V and J ends were trimmed by 7 bases and 2 bases, with 9 bases remaining between them. From germline, CDR1 is DFQATT and CDR2 SNEGSKA (reference sequence). CDR3 in amino acids: CSVGKAYEQYF. Written as DNA, the CDR3 is TGCAGTGTGGGCAAGGCCTACGAGCAGTACTTC.

The rearrangement links TRBV18 to TRBJ2-7, with 8 bases identical to TRBD1. J was trimmed by 2 bases and V by 3 bases; bases with no gene match: 6. The germline V gene encodes CDR1 KGHSH and CDR2 LQKENI. This CDR3 is 15 amino acids long. The CDR3 DNA sequence: TGTGCCAGCTCACCTGGGACAGGATCAACCTACGAGCAGTACTTC. It translates to CASSPGTGSTYEQYF.

This clone was seen just once. V usage is TRBV3-1 (or the pseudogene TRBV3-2) and J usage is TRBJ1-1; TRBD1 is a possible D gene (6 bases). V lost 3 bases, J lost 10 bases, and 15 bases lay in between. Germline V gene lookup returns CDR1 LGHDT and CDR2 YNNKEL (reference sequence). The CDR3 sequence is 13 residues long. In DNA form, the CDR3 reads TGTGCCAGCAGCCAGCCCGGACAGATCGGAGCTTTCTTT. As protein: CASSQPGQIGAFF.

This clone was counted a single time. The V call is TRBV28, the J call TRBJ1-4; D remains ambiguous. V dropped 5 bases and J dropped 7 bases, with 17 bases sitting between them. There are 15 residues in the CDR3. Germline CDR1 MDHEN, CDR2 SYDVKM. The CDR3 loop is CASSPPGFVGEKLFF. CDR3 bases: TGTGCCAGCAGTCCTCCAGGATTCGTCGGTGAAAAACTGTTTTTT. The entire variable domain, with the rest obtained from reference TRBV28 and TRBJ1-4, is as follows: DVKVTQSSRYLVKRTGEKVFLECVQDMDHENMFWYRQDPGLGLRLIYFSYDVKMKEKGDIPEGYSVSREKKERFSLILESASTNQTSMYLCASSPPGFVGEKLFFGSGTQLSVL.

About this clone itself: At one end, the junction sequence differs from germline, possibly due to a read error. The genes are TRBV10-3 and TRBJ2-5; possible D gene TRBD1, 5 bases. Germline-derived CDR1 and CDR2 are ENHRY and SYGVKD. The length of the CDR3 is 13 residues. CDR3 amino acids: CVISGAAQETQYF. The CDR3 nucleotides are TGTGTCATCAGTGGGGCAGCTCAAGAGACCCAGTACTTC.

The table lists this clone with a few counts. This chain joins TRBV5-4 and TRBJ1-4; tentative D call: TRBD1 (5 bases). Trimming removed 4 bases from V and 8 bases from J, with 15 bases in between. The CDR3 contains 14 residues. The germline CDR1 and CDR2 sequences are SGHNT and YYREEE (reference sequence). CDR3 residues: CASSPGGRREKLFF. The CDR3 nucleotides are TGTGCCAGCAGCCCTGGGGGGAGAAGGGAAAAACTGTTTTTT.

This clone was seen a few times. This rearrangement joins TRBV7-2 to TRBJ2-1; 10 nucleotides agree with TRBD1. Germline V gene sequence: CDR1 SGHTA, CDR2 FQGNSA. There are 15 residues in the CDR3. V shed 5 bases, J shed 12 bases, and the junction held 13 bases outside the gene matches. The CDR3 reads CASSLGGQGDGGQFF. The CDR3 DNA follows: TGTGCCAGCAGCCTAGGTGGACAGGGGGACGGTGGGCAGTTCTTC.

This chain connects TRBV28 to TRBJ2-2; TRBD1 is a possible D gene (6 bases). The CDR3 is 13 amino acids. Germline V gene lookup returns CDR1 MDHEN and CDR2 SYDVKM. V was shortened by 3 bases and J by 6 bases, with 8 bases between the two germline ends. The CDR3 DNA is TGTGCCAGCAGTTTTCCAGGGGCCGGGGAGCTGTTTTTT. Protein sequence: CASSFPGAGELFF.

This clone appeared a single time. The chain links TRBV4-1 to TRBJ1-2, with D unresolved. Germline CDR1 and CDR2: MGHRA and YSYEKL. This CDR3 contains 15 residues. The V and J ends lost 1 base and 2 bases respectively, with 11 bases between them. The chain's CDR3 is CASSQGNSNNYGYTF. The CDR3, as DNA: TGCGCCAGCAGCCAAGGGAACAGTAACAACTATGGCTACACCTTC.

The chain combines TRBV12-3 or TRBV12-4 with TRBJ2-7; 10 bases are shared with TRBD1. Trimming removed 5 bases from V and 3 bases from J; junction bases left unmatched: 1. The CDR3 is made up of 13 amino acids. This chain's CDR3 is CASSRTGGYEQYF. The CDR3 DNA is TGTGCCAGCAGTCGGACAGGGGGCTACGAGCAGTACTTC.

This clone came up once. V and J are TRBV30 and TRBJ2-3; D may be TRBD2 (5 bases). The germline CDR1 and CDR2 sequences are GTSNPN and SVGIG (reference sequence). With 2 bases removed from V and 5 bases from J, the gap between germline ends came to 8 bases. This CDR3 is built from 12 residues. The CDR3 loop reads CAWSPRGDTQYF. The CDR3 DNA is TGTGCCTGGAGTCCCCGGGGAGATACGCAGTATTTT. Filled out from reference TRBV30 and TRBJ2-3, the complete variable domain reads SQTIHQWPATLVQPVGSPLSLECTVEGTSNPNLYWYRQAAGRGLQLLFYSVGIGQISSEVPQNLSASRPQDRQFILSSKKLLLSDSGFYLCAWSPRGDTQYFGPGTRLTVL.

The count of this clone is one. This chain connects TRBV19 to TRBJ2-2, with a tentative D call TRBD1 (5 bases). The germline V gene encodes CDR1 LNHDA and CDR2 SQIVND (reference sequence). Trimming took 1 base from V and 10 from J, leaving 7 bases between them. This CDR3 contains 12 residues. This CDR3 reads CASSIGTTELFF. Written as DNA, the CDR3 is TGTGCCAGTAGTATAGGGACAACGGAGCTGTTTTTT.

This clone has only a few counts. The chain combines TRBV28 with TRBJ1-1; D may be TRBD1 (6 bases). The CDR3 extends over 13 amino acids. In germline, CDR1 is MDHEN, CDR2 SYDVKM. The V end lost 5 bases, the J end lost 4 bases, and 11 bases lay between the germline ends. This CDR3 is CASSVDSITEAFF. DNA of the CDR3: TGTGCCAGCAGTGTGGACAGTATCACTGAAGCTTTCTTT.

This chain joins TRBV3-1 (or the pseudogene TRBV3-2) and TRBJ2-7; the match to TRBD2 covers 8 bases. This CDR3 has 14 residues. Germline CDR1 LGHDT, CDR2 YNNKEL (reference sequence). J lost 5 bases, V lost 4 bases, and 7 bases had no gene match. CDR3 residues: CASSRRGTSHEQYF. CDR3 nucleotide sequence: TGTGCCAGCAGCCGGAGGGGGACTAGTCACGAGCAGTACTTC.